This TCR beta chain was sequenced in a study of control samples from healthy donors and cancer patients. Produced via immunoSEQ multiplex PCR; TCRdb's table is partial and in-frame only. The table has more than 100,000 clones, approximately 88% seen once. This CDR3 spans 12 amino acids. The V gene lost 10 bases and the J gene lost 7 bases, with 17 bases spanning the gap. V is TRBV5-3 and J is TRBJ1-1, with a tentative D call TRBD1 (5 bases). TRBV5-3 is placed among ORFs of uncertain function. The sequence was collected from a man aged 35 to 55 in good health. Sequencing was performed on blood. The DNA of the CDR3 is TGTGCCTGCCAGGGTGGTTGGGGTGAAGCTTTCTTT. This sequence encodes CACQGGWGEAFF.